This entry lists 28 T cell receptor beta chains sequenced from one sample in a study of human T cells and chemical hapten exposure. Time point in this sample: patch test 1, 2 weeks after DPC sensitization. The treatment is: therapeutic diphenylcyclopropenone sensitization with weekly scalp DPC. One entry per CDR3 protein results from TCRdb running MiXCR on the RACE reads. The sample has roughly 70,000 distinct CDR3 sequences, 30% to 35% seen once. This specimen consisted of whole blood, obtained in connection with sensitization to the hapten diphenylcyclopropenone (DPC). The receptors shown here come from a man aged 40-49 years with alopecia areata. Some clones in this sample may be carry-over from other donors' samples.

The CDR3 DNA is TGTGCCAGCTCACCACCGGTGGGTGAGCAGTTCTTC. Residues: CASSPPVGEQFF. This chain connects TRBV18 to TRBJ2-1; D uncertain. V was clipped by 0 bases and J by 9 bases, with 6 bases between them. Germline V gene data show CDR1 as KGHSH and CDR2 as LQKENI. CDR3 length equals 12 residues.

The genes are TRBV6-6 and TRBJ1-4; D is unresolved. The CDR3 loop spans 13 amino acids. Germline CDR1 is MNHNY and CDR2 is SVGAGI (reference sequence). V was cut by 0 bases and J by 10 bases, with 9 bases left in between. CDR3 protein: CASSYSDLPKLFF. For the CDR3, the DNA is TGTGCCAGCAGTTACTCGGACCTACCAAAACTGTTTTTT.

The rearrangement uses TRBV5-6 and TRBJ2-6; D ambiguous. The germline V and J ends were trimmed by 3 bases and 0 bases, with 13 bases remaining between them. Germline values: CDR1 SGHDT, CDR2 YYEEEE. The CDR3 has 17 amino acids. CDR3 nucleotide sequence: TGTGCCAGCAGCTGGGAAACCCCGTTCTCTGGGGCCAACGTCCTGACTTTC. As protein: CASSWETPFSGANVLTF.

This clonotype showed up just a few times. The V and J genes are TRBV12-3 or TRBV12-4 and TRBJ2-4, with D possibly matching TRBD1 (5 bases). V was trimmed by 3 bases and J by 0 bases, leaving 9 bases between them. The length of the CDR3 is 15 residues. The CDR3 region is CASSLTASAKNIQYF. CDR3 nucleotide sequence: TGTGCCAGCAGTTTGACAGCCTCAGCCAAAAACATTCAGTACTTC.

The count of this clonotype is one. The rearrangement links TRBV28 to TRBJ2-2; TRBD1 agrees at 8 bases. Germline CDR1 is MDHEN and CDR2 is SYDVKM. The CDR3 sequence is 15 residues long. Trimming cost V 3 bases and J 7 bases; bases outside gene matches: 7. CDR3 bases: TGTGCCAGCAGTTTCTCGGACAGGGTAATCGGGGAGCTGTTTTTT. The encoded protein is CASSFSDRVIGELFF.

Only a few counts were recorded for this clonotype. The chain joins TRBV6-1 to TRBJ1-5; D uncertain. The CDR3 spans 15 residues. Germline V gene data show CDR1 as MNHNS and CDR2 as SASEGT. V was pared by 8 bases and J by 4 bases, with 18 bases between. This chain's CDR3 is CASLEPHSANQPQHF. The CDR3 DNA is TGTGCCAGCCTGGAACCCCACAGCGCGAATCAGCCCCAGCATTTT.

This clonotype appeared a few times. The chain has TRBV7-9 and TRBJ1-1; D call uncertain. The V and J ends lost 5 bases and 5 bases respectively, with 12 bases between them. The length of the CDR3 is 13 residues. Germline-derived CDR1 and CDR2 are SEHNR and FQNEAQ (reference sequence). CDR3 loop: CASSPPAATEAFF. As DNA, the CDR3 is TGTGCCAGCAGCCCACCCGCGGCTACTGAAGCTTTCTTT.

This clonotype was picked up a small number of times. This chain uses TRBV20-1 with TRBJ2-7; D not resolved. CDR1 and CDR2 (germline): DFQATT, SNEGSKA (reference sequence). V was pared by 5 bases and J by 2 bases, with 7 bases between. The CDR3 runs 11 residues. CDR3 sequence reads: CSAPDPYEQYF. In nucleotides, the CDR3 is TGCAGTGCTCCTGATCCCTACGAGCAGTACTTC.

This chain links TRBV28 with TRBJ2-1, with D possibly matching TRBD1 (5 bases). The CDR3 is 13 amino acids. Germline-derived CDR1 and CDR2 are MDHEN and SYDVKM. V was pared by 3 bases and J by 9 bases, with 12 bases between. The CDR3, as DNA: TGTGCCAGCAGTTTGGGCAGGGTGATTGAGCAGTTCTTC. Residues: CASSLGRVIEQFF.

The J gene is TRBJ2-2, the V gene TRBV20-1; D perhaps matches TRBD2 (6 bases). The CDR3 is 17 residues long. Germline V gene sequence: CDR1 DFQATT, CDR2 SNEGSKA (reference sequence). Between the trimmed V and J ends, which lost 1 base and 0 bases, there was a span of 15 bases. The CDR3 loop is CSARATPGTANTGELFF. CDR3 coding DNA: TGCAGTGCTAGAGCCACCCCCGGGACTGCGAACACCGGGGAGCTGTTTTTT.

The gene calls are TRBV7-2 and TRBJ2-3; no clear D. Germline CDR1 is SGHTA and CDR2 is FQGNSA. The V end was cut by 5 bases, the J end by 6 bases, with 15 bases between. This CDR3 region has 14 residues. The CDR3 spells CASSPNPTRDTQYF. CDR3 in DNA: TGTGCCAGCAGCCCAAACCCCACCCGGGATACGCAGTATTTT.

V is TRBV6-6 and J is TRBJ2-7, with TRBD2 matching over 9 bases. V shed 7 bases, J shed 5 bases, and the junction held 18 bases outside the gene matches. Germline V lookup: CDR1 MNHNY, CDR2 SVGAGI (reference sequence). This CDR3 has 17 residues. Here the CDR3 DNA reads TGTGCCAGCAAGGGTAGCGGGAGAGGCCCTTCCTATGACGAGCAGTACTTC. It yields the protein CASKGSGRGPSYDEQYF.

The chain has TRBV7-9 and TRBJ2-7; D not resolved. CDR1 is SEHNR and CDR2 is FQNEAQ in the germline V gene (reference sequence). V lost 7 bases, J lost 3 bases, and 13 bases lay in between. This CDR3 is built from 13 residues. In DNA form, the CDR3 reads TGTGCCAGCACCCGTCCGCCCCACTACGAGCAGTACTTC. It encodes CASTRPPHYEQYF. The whole variable domain, filled in from reference TRBV7-9 and TRBJ2-7, reads DTGVSQNPRHKITKRGQNVTFRCDPISEHNRLYWYRQTLGQGPEFLTYFQNEAQLEKSRLLSDRFSAERPKGSFSTLEIQRTEQGDSAMYLCASTRPPHYEQYFGPGTRLTVT.

This rearrangement joins TRBV29-1 to TRBJ2-7; the D call may be TRBD1 or TRBD2 (6 bases each). Looked up from germline, CDR1 is SQVTM and CDR2 is ANQGSEA. Trimming took 8 bases from V and 5 from J, leaving 16 bases between them. CDR3 length: 12 amino acids. This CDR3 reads CSTGLGANEQYF. CDR3 DNA sequence: TGCAGCACGGGACTGGGGGCGAACGAGCAGTACTTC.

The J gene is TRBJ2-2, the V gene TRBV24-1; 7 bases fit TRBD1. CDR1 is KGHDR and CDR2 is SFDVKD in the germline V gene. The J segment lost 4 bases and the V segment lost 3 bases, leaving 4 bases of the junction unmatched. This CDR3 comprises 15 residues. The CDR3 protein is CATSDLDRPTGELFF. The CDR3 DNA follows: TGTGCCACCAGTGATCTGGACAGGCCCACCGGGGAGCTGTTTTTT.

The chain uses TRBV20-1 and TRBJ2-7, with 7 nucleotides matching TRBD2. Germline V gives CDR1 DFQATT, CDR2 SNEGSKA (reference sequence). Trimming removed 0 bases from V and 2 bases from J; junction bases left unmatched: 10. This CDR3 has 16 residues. Written as DNA, the CDR3 is TGCAGTGCTAGAGATTTTCAGCGGGGAAAAACCTACGAGCAGTACTTC. Its translation: CSARDFQRGKTYEQYF.

This clonotype occurred a few times. In DNA, the CDR3 is TGTGCCAGCAGCTCGGGGCCTAACCCATCCAATGAGCAGTTCTTC. It encodes CASSSGPNPSNEQFF. The V call is TRBV5-4, the J call TRBJ2-1; the D gene could be TRBD1 or TRBD2 (5 bases each). Trimming shortened V by 3 bases and J by 6 bases, and 16 bases separated the two germline ends. Per the germline V gene, CDR1 is SGHNT and CDR2 is YYREEE (reference sequence). CDR3 length: 15 residues.

Points on this clonotype: Sequence at one end of the junction differs from germline and may be a read error. The chain is built from TRBV7-9 and TRBJ1-1; D gene unclear. The CDR3 totals 14 residues. The germline gives CDR1 SEHNR, CDR2 FQNEAQ (reference sequence). The CDR3 is CASSLERVKAETFF. The CDR3, as DNA: TGTGCCAGCAGCTTAGAACGGGTTAAGGCTGAAACTTTCTTT.

Of note for this clonotype: Its ends do not fully match the called genes, so a read error is possible. The chain has TRBV5-6 and TRBJ2-5, with 7 bases identical to TRBD1. This CDR3 contains 16 residues. The germline gives CDR1 SGHDT, CDR2 YYEEEE. This chain's CDR3 is CASSPEEGGYHETQYF. For the CDR3, the DNA is TGTGCCAGCAGCCCCGAGGAAGGGGGCTACCATGAGACCCAGTACTTC.

V is TRBV12-3 or TRBV12-4 and J is TRBJ2-2; D is possibly TRBD1 (8 bases). This CDR3 region has 15 residues. With 3 bases removed from V and 4 bases from J, the gap between germline ends came to 12 bases. The chain's CDR3 is CASSFYRGGTGELFF. In DNA form, the CDR3 reads TGTGCCAGCAGTTTTTACAGGGGGGGCACCGGGGAGCTGTTTTTT.

This clonotype showed up many times. The chain combines TRBV7-9 with TRBJ1-5; 12 positions agree with TRBD1. CDR1 is SEHNR, CDR2 FQNEAQ, per germline (reference sequence). Trimming took 3 bases from V and 5 from J; bases not matched to a gene: 8. The CDR3 loop spans 17 amino acids. CDR3 DNA: TGTGCCAGCAGCTTTTTTAGGGGGACAGGGGGCGATCAGCCCCAGCATTTT. It yields the protein CASSFFRGTGGDQPQHF.

This clonotype was picked up one time. The J gene is TRBJ2-7, the V gene TRBV11-1; 9 nucleotides line up with TRBD2. Per germline, CDR1 SGHAT and CDR2 FQDESV (reference sequence). The CDR3 totals 14 residues. V gave up 6 bases and J gave up 3 bases; unmatched junction bases: 6. DNA for the CDR3: TGTGCCAGCAGTCGGGCGGGAGGGATCTACGAGCAGTACTTC. Protein sequence: CASSRAGGIYEQYF.

The sample holds a few counts of this clonotype. The chain is built from TRBV5-6 and TRBJ2-3; D is ambiguous. The CDR3 consists of 14 residues. V was clipped by 4 bases and J by 2 bases, with 11 bases between them. The germline V gene encodes CDR1 SGHDT and CDR2 YYEEEE. CDR3 sequence reads: CASSALGYTDTQYF. DNA for the CDR3: TGTGCCAGCAGCGCTCTTGGGTACACAGATACGCAGTATTTT.

The V call is TRBV28, the J call TRBJ2-6; D remains unclear. The V gene's germline CDR1 is MDHEN and CDR2 SYDVKM. Trimming took off 3 bases at V and 0 bases at J, with 9 bases between the two ends. The CDR3 extends over 16 amino acids. The CDR3 DNA reads TGTGCCAGCAGTTTTGGGTTTCTCTCTGGGGCCAACGTCCTGACTTTC. Translation: CASSFGFLSGANVLTF.

The rearrangement links TRBV21-1 to TRBJ2-5; the listed D gene, TRBD1, was not tested against the DNA. TRBV21-1 is labeled a pseudogene. The CDR3 covers 14 residues. The CDR3 DNA follows: TGTGCCAGCAGCAATCTCCTTCCGGGAGAGACCCAGTACTTC. Protein sequence: CASSNLLPGETQYF.

CDR3 amino acids: CSARDRGPNQPQHF. CDR3 coding DNA: TGCAGTGCTAGGGACAGGGGTCCCAATCAGCCCCAGCATTTT. This chain connects TRBV20-1 to TRBJ1-5; 9 bases are shared with TRBD1. CDR1 is DFQATT, CDR2 SNEGSKA, per germline (reference sequence). The J segment lost 3 bases and the V segment lost 3 bases, leaving 3 bases of the junction unmatched. The CDR3 is 14 residues long.

The chain has TRBV28 and TRBJ1-1; TRBD1 aligns across 7 bases. There are 15 residues in the CDR3. Trimming removed 3 bases from V and 6 bases from J; junction bases left unmatched: 10. Per the germline V gene, CDR1 is MDHEN and CDR2 is SYDVKM. The CDR3 here is CASSFSRGRGAEAFF. Written as DNA, the CDR3 is TGTGCCAGCAGTTTTTCTAGGGGGCGGGGGGCTGAAGCTTTCTTT.

A few counts support this clonotype. The rearrangement joins TRBV6-2 or TRBV6-3 to TRBJ1-1, with no clear D. This CDR3 has 13 residues. Germline-derived CDR1 and CDR2 are MNHEY and SVGEGT. V lost 5 bases, J lost 3 bases, and 10 bases lay in between. The CDR3 spells CASSTLLYTEAFF. The CDR3 coding sequence is TGTGCCAGCAGTACTCTACTTTACACTGAAGCTTTCTTT.